This T cell receptor beta chain was sequenced for a study of blood T cells in healthy people across ages. Alongside a J-beta primer mix, a sample-barcoded 5' primer served in a second PCR lasting about 7 to 12 cycles. TCRdb analysed the 5' RACE reads with MiXCR anew, one entry per CDR3 protein. The sample holds about 1.5 million distinct CDR3 sequences, about 45% seen once. There are 14 residues in the CDR3. In germline, CDR1 is GTSNPN, CDR2 SVGIG (reference sequence). The V and J ends lost 7 bases and 0 bases, in that order; junction bases with no gene match: 7. The specimen was blood. The TCR sequence derives from a woman aged 18-35 years in good health. This sequence joins TRBV30 and TRBJ2-7; 9 positions match TRBD1. Here the CDR3 reads CAYTDRGSSYEQYF. Here the CDR3 DNA reads TGTGCCTATACCGACAGGGGGAGCTCCTACGAGCAGTACTTC.